Shown below are 5 T cell receptor beta chains from a single sample sequenced in a study of T cells after yellow fever vaccination. TCRdb reanalysed the 5' RACE reads using MiXCR and keeps one entry per CDR3 protein. The sample comprises around 590,000 distinct CDR3 sequences, more than 9% of which are singletons, and 15% rests with the top ten. The sequencing here drew on PBMCs, taken on the day of the yellow fever booster vaccination. All receptors derive from a man in his thirties or forties who received the YFV17D yellow fever vaccine.

This clonotype was seen a few times. V usage is TRBV4-2 and J usage is TRBJ2-1, with a tentative D call TRBD1 (5 bases). V gave up 0 bases and J gave up 8 bases, with 23 bases separating them. Germline CDR1 and CDR2: LGHNA and YNFKEQ. The CDR3 totals 18 residues. CDR3 in DNA: TGTGCCAGCAGCCAAGAGCCAGGGCCGCTTCAGGGTGGGGATGAGCAGTTCTTC. Amino acid sequence: CASSQEPGPLQGGDEQFF.

The rearrangement uses TRBV29-1 and TRBJ2-7; D is perhaps TRBD1 or TRBD2 (5 bases each). The V and J ends lost 4 bases and 4 bases respectively, with 8 bases between them. There are 11 residues in the CDR3. Germline V gives CDR1 SQVTM, CDR2 ANQGSEA. Here the CDR3 DNA reads TGCAGCGTTGTGGGGGATTACGAGCAGTACTTC. Translating gives CSVVGDYEQYF.

This chain joins TRBV20-1 and TRBJ2-7; no firm D call. The CDR3 has 12 residues. Germline V gives CDR1 DFQATT, CDR2 SNEGSKA (reference sequence). With 7 bases removed from V and 2 bases from J, the gap between germline ends came to 12 bases. The DNA of the CDR3 is TGCAGTGTCTCAGATTTCGCCTACGAGCAGTACTTC. Its translation: CSVSDFAYEQYF.

This clonotype was picked up a small number of times. J is TRBJ2-7 and V is TRBV18; D gene unclear. The ends were cut back, 3 bases at V and 2 bases at J, with 8 bases in the middle. CDR3 size: 13 residues. Germline assignment: CDR1 KGHSH and CDR2 LQKENI. CDR3 loop: CASSPAGAYEQYF. Here the CDR3 DNA reads TGTGCCAGCTCACCTGCTGGGGCCTACGAGCAGTACTTC.

This clonotype was found a few times. In nucleotides, the CDR3 is TGTGCCTGGAGTGTTGGGGAGAACTATGGCTACACCTTC. Residues: CAWSVGENYGYTF. The chain uses TRBV30 and TRBJ1-2; the D is unclear. V shed 0 bases and J shed 2 bases, with 7 bases lying between them. The CDR3 totals 13 residues. CDR1 GTSNPN and CDR2 SVGIG come from the germline V gene (reference sequence).